This TCR beta chain was sequenced during a study of post-analysis software for immune sequencing data. The germline V gene encodes CDR1 MGHRA and CDR2 YSYEKL. CDR3 length equals 15 residues. V was pared by 1 base and J by 4 bases, with 13 bases between. TCR beta cDNA libraries included unique molecular identifiers. TCRdb re-derived calls from the PCR reads in MiXCR, one entry per CDR3 protein. The sample holds around 440,000 distinct CDR3 sequences, around 40% seen once. Details on this clonotype: What it binds is not known.

General study findings and limits: For normalized Chao1 diversity, multiple sclerosis patients scored significantly lower than controls did. Strong co-clustering by F measure was evident for samples that had been prepared in the same batch. The study found TRBV5-6, TRBV5-1 and TRBV20-1 among five TRBV segments more frequent in patients than controls.

The sequenced sample consisted of blood. V is TRBV4-1 and J is TRBJ1-2, with D unclear. This TCR was recovered from a girl aged 10-17 years with multiple sclerosis. In DNA, the CDR3 is TGCGCCAGCAGCCAAGGTCCCAGCAGTCCCTATGGCTACACCTTC. Translating it yields CASSQGPSSPYGYTF.